This T cell receptor beta chain was captured in a study of T cell repertoires in cytomegalovirus infection. Notes on the study in general: The response measured ex vivo was dominated by TCR beta clonotypes (HLA-C-restricted and CMV-specific).

The V gene's germline CDR1 is SGHRS and CDR2 YFSETQ. This CDR3 has 16 amino acids. With V trimmed by 4 bases and J by 2 bases, 4 bases remained unmatched. TCRdb redid the calling of the reads with MiXCR, one entry per CDR3 protein. Of more than 400,000 distinct CDR3 sequences listed, around 27% are singletons. As concerns this clonotype: Its matching antigen is unknown.

The clonotype originates from a human donor in good health (CMV status not recorded). Some clones in this sample may be carry-over from other donors' samples. The rearrangement uses TRBV5-1 and TRBJ2-3, with 13 nucleotides matching TRBD2. Sequencing input: PBMCs. CDR3 loop: CASSQGLAGVTDTQYF. DNA of the CDR3: TGCGCCAGCAGCCAAGGACTAGCGGGAGTCACAGATACGCAGTATTTT. Filled out from reference TRBV5-1 and TRBJ2-3, the complete variable domain reads KAGVTQTPRYLIKTRGQQVTLSCSPISGHRSVSWYQQTPGQGLQFLFEYFSETQRNKGNFPGRFSGRQFSNSRSEMNVSTLELGDSALYLCASSQGLAGVTDTQYFGPGTRLTVL.